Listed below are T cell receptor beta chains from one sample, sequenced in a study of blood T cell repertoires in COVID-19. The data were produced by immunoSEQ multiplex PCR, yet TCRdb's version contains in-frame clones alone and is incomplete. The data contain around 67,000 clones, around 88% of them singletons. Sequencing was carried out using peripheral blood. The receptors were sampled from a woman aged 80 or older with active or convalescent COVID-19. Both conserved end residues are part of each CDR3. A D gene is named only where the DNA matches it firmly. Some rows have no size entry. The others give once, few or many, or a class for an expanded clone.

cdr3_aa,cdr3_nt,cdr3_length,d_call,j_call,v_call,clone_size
CASINRENEQFF,TGCGCCAGCATAAACAGGGAAAATGAGCAGTTCTTC,12,NA,TRBJ2-1,TRBV5-1,NA
CAASRTSASGELFF,TGTGCCGCCTCCCGGACTAGCGCCTCCGGGGAGCTGTTTTTT,14,TRBD2,TRBJ2-2,TRBV10-3,NA
CASSLAPGNEQFF,TGCGCCAGCAGCTTGGCCCCCGGGAATGAGCAGTTCTTC,13,NA,TRBJ2-1,TRBV5-1,NA
CASSTGKAEYF,TGTGCCAGCAGCACCGGGAAAGCGGAGTATTTT,11,NA,TRBJ2-3,TRBV5-4,NA
CASSLVVGPAGNTIYF,TGTGCCAGCAGCTTGGTAGTGGGCCCGGCTGGAAACACCATATATTTT,16,NA,TRBJ1-3,TRBV5-8,NA
CASSPDRPSSYEQYF,TGTGCCAGCAGCCCGGACAGGCCAAGCTCCTACGAGCAGTACTTC,15,TRBD1,TRBJ2-7,TRBV7-2,NA
CASSARLAGFAGELFF,TGTGCCAGCAGCGCCCGACTAGCGGGATTCGCCGGGGAGCTGTTTTTT,16,TRBD2,TRBJ2-2,TRBV9,NA
CASSPERSTEAFF,TGTGCCAGCAGTCCCGAACGGAGCACTGAAGCTTTCTTT,13,NA,TRBJ1-1,TRBV12-3/TRBV12-4,few
CASSTGLNTGELFF,TGTGCCAGCAGTACGGGACTAAACACCGGGGAGCTGTTTTTT,14,TRBD2,TRBJ2-2,TRBV6-5,NA
CASSTRDRLNTEAFF,TGTGCCAGTAGTACCCGGGACAGGCTGAACACTGAAGCTTTCTTT,15,TRBD1,TRBJ1-1,TRBV19,NA
CASSDPRTRNTEAFF,TGTGCCAGCAGTGACCCCCGGACAAGAAACACTGAAGCTTTCTTT,15,NA,TRBJ1-1,TRBV6-1,NA
CASDKREGPDEQFF,TGTGCCAGCGACAAGCGGGAGGGCCCGGATGAGCAGTTCTTC,14,TRBD2,TRBJ2-1,TRBV7-8,NA
CASDGQGGSGELFF,TGTGCCAGCGACGGACAGGGGGGATCCGGGGAGCTGTTTTTT,14,TRBD1,TRBJ2-2,TRBV18,NA
CASSNVDRTDTQYF,TGTGCCAGCAGTAACGTCGACAGGACAGATACGCAGTATTTT,14,NA,TRBJ2-3,TRBV6-2/TRBV6-3,NA
CASSLRAGVRNEQYF,TGCGCCAGCAGCTTGCGGGCGGGGGTGCGGAACGAGCAGTACTTC,15,TRBD2,TRBJ2-7,TRBV5-1,NA
CASRRPGGNYGYTF,TGTGCCAGCAGACGGCCAGGGGGTAACTATGGCTACACCTTC,14,TRBD1,TRBJ1-2,TRBV5-6,NA
CASSLLQVRNTEAFF,TGTGCCAGCAGCTTACTACAGGTCCGGAACACTGAAGCTTTCTTT,15,NA,TRBJ1-1,TRBV7-9,NA
CASGLGDFYTGELFF,TGTGCTAGTGGTTTGGGTGACTTCTACACCGGGGAGCTGTTTTTT,15,NA,TRBJ2-2,TRBV12-5,NA
CASSQGAPGVATDTQYF,TGTGCCAGCAGCCAAGGAGCCCCAGGGGTGGCAACAGATACGCAGTATTTT,17,NA,TRBJ2-3,TRBV3-1/TRBV3-2,few
CASEGVNGYTF,TGTGCCAGCGAGGGAGTAAATGGCTACACCTTC,11,NA,TRBJ1-2,TRBV6-6,NA
CASSLRGGSGEAFF,TGCGCCAGCAGCTTGAGGGGGGGTAGTGGTGAAGCTTTCTTT,14,NA,TRBJ1-1,TRBV5-1,NA
CSALGGENNSPLHF,TGCAGCGCCCTAGGGGGGGAGAATAATTCACCCCTCCACTTT,14,NA,TRBJ1-6,TRBV29-1,few
CASSQDQGATNEKLFF,TGCGCCAGCAGCCAAGACCAAGGGGCAACTAATGAAAAACTGTTTTTT,16,NA,TRBJ1-4,TRBV4-1,NA
CASSYTGTGGYEQYF,TGTGCCAGCAGCTACACCGGGACAGGAGGGTACGAGCAGTACTTC,15,TRBD1,TRBJ2-7,TRBV5-6,NA
CASSLGTGPNEKLFF,TGTGCCAGCTCACTGGGGACAGGGCCCAATGAAAAACTGTTTTTT,15,TRBD1,TRBJ1-4,TRBV18,once
CATRGARANTDTQYF,TGTGCCACCAGGGGGGCCAGGGCTAACACAGATACGCAGTATTTT,15,NA,TRBJ2-3,TRBV15,NA
CASSVYLETGELFF,TGTGCCAGTAGTGTATACCTAGAAACCGGGGAGCTGTTTTTT,14,NA,TRBJ2-2,TRBV19,NA
CATSEPRGSNQPQHF,TGTGCCACCAGTGAACCAAGGGGAAGCAATCAGCCCCAGCATTTT,15,NA,TRBJ1-5,TRBV24-1,NA
CASSLFGGGQPQHF,TGTGCCAGCAGCTTGTTCGGGGGGGGTCAGCCCCAGCATTTT,14,NA,TRBJ1-5,TRBV5-4,once
CAISEPGLAGTSEQFF,TGTGCCATCAGTGAACCTGGACTAGCGGGAACCAGTGAGCAGTTCTTC,16,TRBD2,TRBJ2-1,TRBV10-3,NA
CASSPRTSGYEQYF,TGTGCCAGCAGCCCGAGGACTAGCGGCTACGAGCAGTACTTC,14,TRBD2,TRBJ2-7,TRBV3-1/TRBV3-2,NA
CASRDRESNQPQHF,TGTGCCAGCAGGGACAGAGAGAGCAATCAGCCCCAGCATTTT,14,NA,TRBJ1-5,TRBV2,NA
CASSPTGSRANSPLHF,TGTGCCAGCAGTCCCACGGGGAGTCGGGCTAATTCACCCCTCCACTTT,16,NA,TRBJ1-6,TRBV7-9,NA
CASSSYRLSYEQYF,TGCGCCAGCAGCTCTTACAGGTTATCCTACGAGCAGTACTTC,14,NA,TRBJ2-7,TRBV4-3,few
CAIRGTGSPDTQYF,TGTGCCATTAGGGGGACAGGGTCCCCAGATACGCAGTATTTT,14,TRBD1,TRBJ2-3,TRBV10-3,NA
CASTLGSGRSHEQYF,TGCGCCAGCACCCTGGGTAGCGGGAGGTCCCACGAGCAGTACTTC,15,TRBD2,TRBJ2-7,TRBV5-1,NA
CASSRQGNNYGYTF,TGTGCCAGTAGTCGGCAGGGGAATAACTATGGCTACACCTTC,14,NA,TRBJ1-2,TRBV19,NA
CASSLGAKYEQYF,TGTGCCAGCAGCTTAGGGGCAAAATACGAGCAGTACTTC,13,NA,TRBJ2-7,TRBV7-9,once
CASTQITGGANEKLFF,TGTGCCAGTACCCAGATCACAGGGGGAGCTAATGAAAAACTGTTTTTT,16,TRBD1,TRBJ1-4,TRBV19,NA
CSVEGRGRTDTQYF,TGCAGCGTTGAGGGCAGGGGCCGCACAGATACGCAGTATTTT,14,NA,TRBJ2-3,TRBV29-1,NA
CASRGRGAFF,TGTGCCAGCAGGGGGAGGGGAGCTTTCTTT,10,NA,TRBJ1-1,TRBV6-4,NA
CASALGTSGADRHF,TGTGCCTCCGCCCTTGGGACTAGCGGGGCCGACCGGCACTTC,14,TRBD2,TRBJ2-5,TRBV3-1/TRBV3-2,NA
CASSLFAGKETQYF,TGCGCCAGCAGCTTGTTCGCAGGGAAAGAGACCCAGTACTTC,14,NA,TRBJ2-5,TRBV5-1,NA
CASSLALGTGTFEQYF,TGTGCCAGCAGCTTGGCCCTAGGGACAGGTACTTTCGAGCAGTACTTC,16,TRBD1,TRBJ2-7,TRBV5-5,NA
CASSQVGASSYEQYF,TGTGCCAGCAGCCAAGTAGGAGCGAGCTCCTACGAGCAGTACTTC,15,NA,TRBJ2-7,TRBV3-1/TRBV3-2,NA
CASSVQGQGNNEQFF,TGTGCCAGCAGCGTCCAAGGACAGGGGAACAATGAGCAGTTCTTC,15,TRBD1,TRBJ2-1,TRBV9,NA
CASRPGTGSSPLHF,TGTGCCAGTAGACCCGGGACAGGTAGTTCACCCCTCCACTTT,14,TRBD1,TRBJ1-6,TRBV19,NA
CATTPRREGYNEQFF,TGTGCCACCACCCCGAGGCGGGAGGGATACAATGAGCAGTTCTTC,15,TRBD2,TRBJ2-1,TRBV15,NA
CASILGRVAAEQFF,TGTGCCAGCATCCTAGGGCGGGTAGCGGCTGAGCAGTTCTTC,14,NA,TRBJ2-1,TRBV7-8,NA
CASSLLETQYF,TGTGCCAGCAGCTTGCTAGAGACCCAGTACTTC,11,NA,TRBJ2-5,TRBV5-6,NA
CASSRQFDDSPLHF,TGTGCCAGCAGCAGGCAGTTTGATGATTCACCCCTCCACTTT,14,NA,TRBJ1-6,TRBV6-5,NA
CASRLAGGPYEQYF,TGTGCCAGCAGGCTAGCGGGAGGGCCCTACGAGCAGTACTTC,14,TRBD2,TRBJ2-7,TRBV11-2,NA
CASSSDREFNYGYTF,TGTGCCAGTAGTTCTGACAGAGAGTTTAACTATGGCTACACCTTC,15,NA,TRBJ1-2,TRBV19,few
CASSPAASADEQYF,TGTGCCAGCTCACCAGCGGCTAGCGCCGACGAGCAGTACTTC,14,NA,TRBJ2-7,TRBV18,NA
CASSKAGGVNTEAFF,TGTGCCAGCAGCAAAGCCGGCGGGGTGAACACTGAAGCTTTCTTT,15,NA,TRBJ1-1,TRBV21-1,NA